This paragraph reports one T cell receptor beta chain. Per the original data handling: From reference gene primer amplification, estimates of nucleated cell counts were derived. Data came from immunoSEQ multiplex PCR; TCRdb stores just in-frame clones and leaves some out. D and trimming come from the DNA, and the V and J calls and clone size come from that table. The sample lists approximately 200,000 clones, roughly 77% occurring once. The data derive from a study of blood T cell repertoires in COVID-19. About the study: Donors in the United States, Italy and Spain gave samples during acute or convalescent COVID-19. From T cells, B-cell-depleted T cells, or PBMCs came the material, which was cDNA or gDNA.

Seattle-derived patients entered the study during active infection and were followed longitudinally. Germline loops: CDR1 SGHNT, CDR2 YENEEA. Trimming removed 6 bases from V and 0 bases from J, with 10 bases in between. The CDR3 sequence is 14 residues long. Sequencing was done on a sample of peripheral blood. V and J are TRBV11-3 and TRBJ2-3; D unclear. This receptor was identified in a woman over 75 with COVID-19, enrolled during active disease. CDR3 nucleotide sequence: TGTGCCAGCAGGAATAGACTTAGCACAGATACGCAGTATTTT. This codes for CASRNRLSTDTQYF.